These 7 T cell receptor beta chains share one sample of origin, sequenced in a study of blood T cell repertoires in COVID-19. Generated by immunoSEQ multiplex PCR, the TCRdb table keeps only in-frame clones and is missing some. The repertoire holds about 81,000 clones, about 91% seen once, with roughly 4.9% in the top ten. The specimen was peripheral blood. These receptors all come from an elderly woman with active COVID-19.

This chain uses TRBV5-6 with TRBJ2-1; tentatively, D is TRBD2 (6 bases). V lost 6 bases and J 2 bases, leaving 18 bases between the germline ends. The CDR3 has 16 amino acids. Per the germline V gene, CDR1 is SGHDT and CDR2 is YYEEEE. CDR3 sequence (DNA): TGTGCCAGCAACCTCCTAATCGGGAGTACCTACAATGAGCAGTTCTTC. Translated, it gives CASNLLIGSTYNEQFF.

This chain joins TRBV10-1 and TRBJ2-1; 7 positions match TRBD2. The CDR3 has 16 amino acids. Germline V CDR1 and CDR2: WNHNN, SYGVQD (reference sequence). V gave up 2 bases and J gave up 4 bases; unmatched junction bases: 8. The CDR3 DNA reads TGCGCCAGCAGTGAGACGACTAGCCCTTTATACAATGAGCAGTTCTTC. It yields the protein CASSETTSPLYNEQFF.

The CDR3 nucleotides read TGTGCCAGCAGCTTCTCCCAGGGGGCCTACGAGCAGTACTTC. Translation gives CASSFSQGAYEQYF. The V gene is TRBV7-3, the J gene TRBJ2-7; 7 bases are shared with TRBD1. Per the germline V gene, CDR1 is SGHTA and CDR2 is FQGTGA. The CDR3 is 14 amino acids. The junction had 4 bases not matched to a gene; V was cut back by 3 bases and J by 2 bases.

This clone was picked up one time. The CDR3 region is CASSIGDRGIGGYTF. The CDR3 DNA reads TGTGCCAGTAGTATAGGGGACAGGGGGATTGGTGGCTACACCTTC. The V and J genes are TRBV19 and TRBJ1-2, with 11 positions matching TRBD1. J lost 7 bases, V lost 1 base, and 5 bases had no gene match. The CDR3 has 15 amino acids. In germline, CDR1 is LNHDA, CDR2 SQIVND (reference sequence).

The J gene is TRBJ2-1, the V gene TRBV11-2; TRBD2 matches 8 bases. The CDR3 is made up of 13 amino acids. With 6 bases clipped from V and 4 bases from J, the junction kept 2 bases outside the gene matches. Germline V gene sequence: CDR1 SGHAT, CDR2 FQNNGV. CDR3 in amino acids: CASRGLGYNEQFF. For the CDR3, the DNA is TGTGCCAGCAGGGGACTAGGGTACAATGAGCAGTTCTTC.

This sequence joins TRBV6-1 and TRBJ2-3; 10 bases map to TRBD2. Germline V gene sequence: CDR1 MNHNS, CDR2 SASEGT. The CDR3 length is 17 residues. Losses at the gene ends were 0 bases for V and 2 bases for J; bases not matched to a gene: 5. The CDR3 sequence is CASSEAGLAKYTDTQYF. CDR3 sequence (DNA): TGTGCCAGCAGTGAAGCGGGACTAGCGAAATACACAGATACGCAGTATTTT.

This chain joins TRBV6-2 or TRBV6-3 and TRBJ2-7; TRBD2 might be the D (5 bases). Trimming removed 5 bases at V and 0 bases at J, with 17 bases between. Germline assignment: CDR1 MNHEY and CDR2 SVGEGT. The CDR3 totals 16 residues. The CDR3 sequence is CASSPLSGTSSYEQYF. The CDR3, as DNA: TGTGCCAGCAGTCCCCTAAGCGGTACGAGCTCCTACGAGCAGTACTTC.